This T cell receptor (beta chain) was recovered during a study of response to subunit inactivated influenza vaccine. General observations from the study: With each seasonal influenza vaccination, the authors suggested, few new T cells are recruited.

CDR1 and CDR2 from the germline V gene are SNHLY and FYNNEI. There are 18 residues in the CDR3. V lost 4 bases, J lost 0 bases, and 19 bases lay in between. Regarding this clonotype: Its matching antigen is unknown.

One entry per CDR3 protein results from TCRdb running MiXCR on the RT-PCR reads. This sample has 700,000 to 900,000 distinct CDR3 sequences, with 21% found just once. This material consisted of PBMCs from blood, taken more than 4 days after vaccination. The V call is TRBV2, the J call TRBJ2-1; no firm D call. This receptor was identified in a man aged 50 to 60 who received an inactivated influenza vaccine. This CDR3 reads CASSVFTARLSSYNEQFF. The CDR3 bases are TGTGCCAGCAGTGTATTTACCGCCCGCCTAAGCTCCTACAATGAGCAGTTCTTC. Full variable domain (rest looked up from reference TRBV2 and TRBJ2-1): EPEVTQTPSHQVTQMGQEVILRCVPISNHLYFYWYRQILGQKVEFLVSFYNNEISEKSEIFDDQFSVERPDGSNFTLKIRSTKLEDSAMYFCASSVFTARLSSYNEQFFGPGTRLTVL.